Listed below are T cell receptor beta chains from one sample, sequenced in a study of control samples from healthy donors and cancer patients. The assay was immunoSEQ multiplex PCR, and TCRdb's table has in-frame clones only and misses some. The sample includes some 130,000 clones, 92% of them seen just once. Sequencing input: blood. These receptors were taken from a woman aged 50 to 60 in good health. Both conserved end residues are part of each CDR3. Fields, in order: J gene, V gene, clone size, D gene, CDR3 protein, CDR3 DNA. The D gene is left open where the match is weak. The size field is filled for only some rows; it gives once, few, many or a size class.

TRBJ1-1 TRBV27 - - CASSRAWQLGAFF TGTGCCAGCAGTAGGGCATGGCAGCTAGGAGCTTTCTTT
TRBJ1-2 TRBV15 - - CATSREGPGYTF TGTGCCACCAGCAGAGAAGGTCCCGGCTACACCTTC
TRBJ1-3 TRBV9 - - CASSVSSSSGNTIYF TGTGCCAGCAGCGTTAGCTCGAGCTCTGGAAACACCATATATTTT
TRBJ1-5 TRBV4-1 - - CASSLTLGPQPQHF TGCGCCAGCAGCCTCACTTTGGGGCCTCAGCCCCAGCATTTT
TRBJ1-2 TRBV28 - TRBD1 CASREPGGVNYGYTF TGTGCCAGCAGAGAACCAGGGGGCGTTAACTATGGCTACACCTTC
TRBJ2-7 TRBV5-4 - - CASSFPGLNSYEQYF TGTGCCAGCAGCTTTCCCGGACTAAACTCCTACGAGCAGTACTTC
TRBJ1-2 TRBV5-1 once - CASSPNRQTNYGYTF TGCGCCAGCAGTCCGAACAGGCAGACTAACTATGGCTACACCTTC
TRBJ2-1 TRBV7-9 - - CASLHYPPGTRINEQFF TGTGCCAGCCTACATTACCCACCCGGGACTCGTATCAATGAGCAGTTCTTC
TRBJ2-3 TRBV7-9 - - CASSLVRANPPDTQYF TGTGCCAGCAGCTTGGTCAGAGCAAACCCTCCAGATACGCAGTATTTT
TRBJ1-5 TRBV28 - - CASSVNQPQHF TGTGCCAGCAGTGTAAATCAGCCCCAGCATTTT
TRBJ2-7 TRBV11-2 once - CASSLSRDGYEQYF TGTGCCAGCAGCTTATCTAGGGACGGTTACGAGCAGTACTTC
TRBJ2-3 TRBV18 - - CASSPPPGADTQYF TGTGCCAGCTCACCACCCCCGGGAGCAGATACGCAGTATTTT
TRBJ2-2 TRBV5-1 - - CASSLVGGSDTGELFF TGCGCCAGCAGCTTGGTCGGCGGGTCAGACACCGGGGAGCTGTTTTTT
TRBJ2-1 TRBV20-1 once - CSESTYNEQFF TGCAGTGAGTCTACCTACAATGAGCAGTTCTTC
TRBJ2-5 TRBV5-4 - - CASSLGGARGQETQYF TGTGCCAGCAGCTTGGGGGGGGCTCGGGGACAAGAGACCCAGTACTTC
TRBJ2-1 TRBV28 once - CASSIIQDKYNEQFF TGTGCCAGCAGTATTATTCAGGACAAGTACAATGAGCAGTTCTTC
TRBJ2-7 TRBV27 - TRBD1 CASGLRNRGTEQYF TGTGCCAGCGGGCTCCGGAACAGGGGAACCGAGCAGTACTTC
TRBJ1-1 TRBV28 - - CASTKFMNTEAFF TGTGCCAGCACCAAATTCATGAACACTGAAGCTTTCTTT
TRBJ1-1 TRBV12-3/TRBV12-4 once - CASTLSLNTEAFF TGTGCCAGCACCTTATCACTGAACACTGAAGCTTTCTTT
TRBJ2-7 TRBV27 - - CASSRPSGSANYEQYF TGTGCCAGCAGTCGCCCCTCCGGTAGCGCGAACTACGAGCAGTACTTC
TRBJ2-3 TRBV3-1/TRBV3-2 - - CASSHSSGGNTDTQYF TGTGCCAGCAGCCACTCCTCCGGCGGGAACACAGATACGCAGTATTTT
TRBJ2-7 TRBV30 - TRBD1 CAWGGQGYEQYF TGTGCCTGGGGGGGACAGGGCTACGAGCAGTACTTC
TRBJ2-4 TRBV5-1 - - CASRREDIQYF TGCGCCAGCAGAAGGGAGGACATTCAGTACTTC
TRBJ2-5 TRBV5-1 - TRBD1 CASSLMSGGGEETQYF TGCGCCAGCAGCTTGATGTCAGGGGGCGGAGAAGAGACCCAGTACTTC
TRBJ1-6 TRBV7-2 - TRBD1 CASSPRGQGAISYNSPLHF TGTGCCAGCAGCCCGCGGGGACAGGGGGCAATATCCTATAATTCACCCCTCCACTTT
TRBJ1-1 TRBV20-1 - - CSASLAGVGNTEAFF TGCAGTGCTAGTCTGGCAGGGGTAGGGAACACTGAAGCTTTCTTT
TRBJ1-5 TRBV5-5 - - CASSLDRAVNQPQHF TGTGCCAGCAGCTTGGACAGGGCGGTCAATCAGCCCCAGCATTTT
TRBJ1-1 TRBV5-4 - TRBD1 CASSSQGDEAFF TGTGCCAGCAGCTCTCAGGGGGATGAAGCTTTCTTT
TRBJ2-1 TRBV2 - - CASSAIRLENNEQFF TGTGCCAGCAGCGCGATCCGCCTCGAGAACAATGAGCAGTTCTTC
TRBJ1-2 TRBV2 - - CASSESLVARSGPRDYYGYTF TGTGCCAGCAGTGAAAGCCTCGTGGCTCGGAGTGGGCCAAGAGACTACTATGGCTACACCTTC
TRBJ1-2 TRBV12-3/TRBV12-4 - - CASSLGRRGYTF TGTGCCAGCAGTTTGGGGCGTCGTGGATACACCTTC
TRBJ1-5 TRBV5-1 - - CASSLDGTANQPQHF TGCGCCAGCAGCTTGGATGGGACGGCAAATCAGCCCCAGCATTTT
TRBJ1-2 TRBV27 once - CASSSGDYGYTF TGTGCCAGCAGTTCCGGGGACTATGGCTACACCTTC
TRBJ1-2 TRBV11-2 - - CASRYKDSNGYTF TGTGCCAGCAGATACAAGGACAGTAATGGCTACACCTTC
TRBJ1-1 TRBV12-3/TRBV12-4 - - CASSLGTAEAFF TGTGCCAGCAGTTTAGGGACTGCTGAAGCTTTCTTT
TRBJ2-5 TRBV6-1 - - CASSEWGETQYF TGTGCCAGCAGTGAATGGGGGGAGACCCAGTACTTC
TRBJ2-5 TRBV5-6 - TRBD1 CASNTPGQGGLETQYF TGTGCCAGCAACACCCCGGGACAGGGGGGTCTTGAGACCCAGTACTTC
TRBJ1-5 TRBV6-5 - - CASSRASLNQPQHF TGTGCCAGCTCCCGGGCCTCCCTCAATCAGCCCCAGCATTTT
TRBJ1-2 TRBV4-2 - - CASSQVVGASTSGYTF TGTGCCAGCAGCCAAGTAGTCGGCGCATCCACCTCTGGCTACACCTTC
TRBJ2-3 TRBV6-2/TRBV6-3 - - CASSSLTGSGITDTQYF TGTGCCAGCAGTTCATTGACAGGCTCGGGAATCACAGATACGCAGTATTTT
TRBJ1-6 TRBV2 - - CASRRPYNSPLHF TGTGCCAGCAGGCGACCCTATAATTCACCCCTCCACTTT
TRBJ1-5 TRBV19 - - CASSPLIEYSNQPQHF TGTGCCAGTAGCCCACTCATTGAGTATAGCAATCAGCCCCAGCATTTT
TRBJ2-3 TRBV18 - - CASSPGFRGTDTQYF TGTGCCAGCTCACCCGGGTTTCGGGGCACAGATACGCAGTATTTT
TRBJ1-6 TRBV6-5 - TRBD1 CASSRRTGLDSPLHF TGTGCCAGCAGTCGTCGGACAGGTCTGGATTCACCCCTCCACTTT
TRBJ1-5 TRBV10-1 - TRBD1 CASGLDRDPNSNQPQHF TGCGCCAGCGGTCTAGACAGGGACCCTAATAGCAATCAGCCCCAGCATTTT
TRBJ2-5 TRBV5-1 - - CASSLGVGGMVETQYF TGCGCCAGCAGCTTGGGGGTCGGCGGGATGGTGGAGACCCAGTACTTC
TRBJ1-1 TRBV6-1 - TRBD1 CASSEAAGGQGFTEAFF TGTGCCAGCAGTGAAGCCGCTGGGGGACAGGGATTCACTGAAGCTTTCTTT
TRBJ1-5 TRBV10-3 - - CAISEGGRDPQHF TGTGCCATCAGTGAGGGGGGAAGGGATCCCCAGCATTTT
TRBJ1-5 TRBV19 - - CASSIREGQPQHF TGTGCCAGTAGTATCCGGGAAGGGCAGCCCCAGCATTTT
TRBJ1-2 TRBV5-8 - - CASSLLQGIMGGYTF TGTGCCAGCAGCTTGCTGCAGGGCATTATGGGGGGCTACACCTTC
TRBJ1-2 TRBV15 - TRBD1 CATSPRTGNYGYTF TGTGCCACCAGCCCCCGGACAGGGAATTATGGCTACACCTTC
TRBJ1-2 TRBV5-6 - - CASSLGTGNENYGYTF TGTGCCAGCAGCTTGGGCACAGGAAACGAAAACTATGGCTACACCTTC
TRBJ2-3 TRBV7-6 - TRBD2 CASSLAGGDTDTQYF TGTGCCAGCAGCTTAGCGGGAGGGGACACAGATACGCAGTATTTT
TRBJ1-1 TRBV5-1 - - CASSLATANTEAFF TGCGCCAGCAGCTTGGCGACAGCGAACACTGAAGCTTTCTTT
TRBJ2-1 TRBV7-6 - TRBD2 CASTRGAGGGYNEQFF TGTGCCAGCACCCGGGGAGCGGGAGGTGGGTACAATGAGCAGTTCTTC